The rows below give T cell receptor beta chains drawn from one sample of a study of blood T cell repertoires in COVID-19. The data were produced by immunoSEQ multiplex PCR, yet TCRdb's version contains in-frame clones alone and is incomplete. Counted here are fewer than 300,000 clones, about 76% occurring once; the ten biggest clones make up around 2.9%. The specimen was peripheral blood. The receptor set was obtained from a woman aged 60-75 years with active or convalescent COVID-19. Both conserved end residues are part of each CDR3. D genes are given only for firm matches. Only some rows state a clone size, as once, few, many or a class for expanded clones.

j_call v_call clone_size d_call cdr3_nt cdr3_aa
TRBJ2-1 TRBV5-1 - - TGCGCCAGCAGCTTGCAGGCCCCCAATGAGCAGTTCTTC CASSLQAPNEQFF
TRBJ1-4 TRBV4-1 - - TGCGCCAGCAGCCAAGATCTAACTAATGAAAAACTGTTTTTT CASSQDLTNEKLFF
TRBJ2-1 TRBV18 - - TGTGCCAGCTCACCATCGTTCGGACTGTCCTACAATGAGCAGTTCTTC CASSPSFGLSYNEQFF
TRBJ1-2 TRBV6-6 - - TGTGCCAGCTTAGCGAGGGGACAAGATGGCTACACCTTC CASLARGQDGYTF
TRBJ2-7 TRBV21-1 - - TGTGCCAGCAGCAAAGTTTTGGGACAGGGGACGTGCGAGCAGTACTTC CASSKVLGQGTCEQYF
TRBJ1-1 TRBV11-3 - - TGTGCCAGCAGCCCCGGGGGGAACACTGAAGCTTTCTTT CASSPGGNTEAFF
TRBJ2-3 TRBV5-1 - - TGCGCCAGCTCGCAGCAGGCGGGGAGCACAGATACGCAGTATTTT CASSQQAGSTDTQYF
TRBJ1-2 TRBV7-9 - TRBD1 TGTGCCAGCAGCTTAGCACTGGACAGGGAGGGCGGCTACACCTTC CASSLALDREGGYTF
TRBJ1-2 TRBV9 few - TGTGCCAGCAGCGAACCGGAGGAAATCCCTGGCTACACCTTC CASSEPEEIPGYTF
TRBJ2-2 TRBV7-8 - TRBD2 TGTGCCAGCAGCCCGCGGGGGGGGATTAACACCGGGGAGCTGTTTTTT CASSPRGGINTGELFF
TRBJ1-3 TRBV2 - - TGTGCCAGCATCATCGGGGAGACAACCTCTGGAAACACCATATATTTT CASIIGETTSGNTIYF
TRBJ2-1 TRBV12-3/TRBV12-4 - TRBD2 TGTGCCAGCAGTTTAGGGACTAGCGGAGAGCAGTTCTTC CASSLGTSGEQFF